Presented here are 11 T cell receptor beta chains from one specimen sequenced in a study of Ad26.COV2.S vaccination and SARS-CoV-2 variants. Treatment in this sample: 15 to 20 received Ad26.COV2.S at low or high dose, single or two shots; about five received placebo; per-sample allocation not given. Day 63 after the first injection of vaccine or placebo was the sampling time. The repertoire was sequenced with immunoSEQ multiplex PCR; TCRdb's copy has only in-frame clones and lacks some. The sample lists 350,000 to 500,000 clones; over 75% were seen once. The material sequenced was peripheral blood, taken in a trial of Ad26.COV2.S vaccine versus placebo. These TCRs come from a person aged 18-60 years who received the Ad26.COV2.S COVID-19 vaccine or a placebo.

The CDR3 reads CASSPTTRAHNEQFF. CDR3 DNA: TGTGCCAGCAGCCCCACCACCCGGGCCCACAATGAGCAGTTCTTC. The chain joins TRBV9 to TRBJ2-1, with D unresolved. The CDR3 extends over 15 amino acids. Germline CDR1 SGDLS, CDR2 YYNGEE. Trimming removed 4 bases at V and 5 bases at J, with 16 bases between.

The chain joins TRBV12-3 or TRBV12-4 to TRBJ1-1; D ambiguous. The CDR3 totals 13 residues. Between the trimmed V and J ends, which lost 3 bases and 1 base, there was a span of 6 bases. CDR3 sequence reads: CASSLFGNTEAFF. The CDR3 nucleotides read TGTGCCAGCAGTTTGTTCGGGAACACTGAAGCTTTCTTT.

The rearrangement uses TRBV15 and TRBJ1-3; D not resolved. V gave up 3 bases and J gave up 3 bases, with 9 bases separating them. CDR3 length: 14 amino acids. Germline CDR1 reads LNHNV; CDR2 reads YYDKDF (reference sequence). The CDR3 DNA reads TGTGCCACCAGCAGGGACCCAAGTGGAAACACCATATATTTT. This encodes CATSRDPSGNTIYF.

CDR3 nucleotide sequence: TGCAGTGCTAGTAACGGGGATTCGGATGGCTACACCTTC. It is translated as CSASNGDSDGYTF. The V and J genes are TRBV20-1 and TRBJ1-2; the D is unclear. CDR3 size: 13 residues. V lost 3 bases and J 6 bases, leaving 14 bases between the germline ends. Germline V gives CDR1 DFQATT, CDR2 SNEGSKA (reference sequence).

This sequence joins TRBV5-1 and TRBJ2-2; a possible D gene is TRBD2 (5 bases). V dropped 4 bases and J dropped 4 bases, with 11 bases sitting between them. The V gene's germline CDR1 is SGHRS and CDR2 YFSETQ. The CDR3 is 14 residues long. CDR3 DNA sequence: TGCGCCAGCAGCCTAGGGAGCGGCACCGGGGAGCTGTTTTTT. Its translation is CASSLGSGTGELFF.

V usage is TRBV15 and J usage is TRBJ2-7, with a possible D match to TRBD1 (6 bases). V gave up 1 base and J gave up 3 bases, with 13 bases separating them. In germline, CDR1 is LNHNV, CDR2 YYDKDF (reference sequence). The CDR3 has 15 amino acids. The CDR3, as DNA: TGTGCCACCAGCAGAGGATTAGAACAGGGCTACGAGCAGTACTTC. This encodes CATSRGLEQGYEQYF.

The chain recombines TRBV29-1 with TRBJ2-1; D gene uncertain. V lost 3 bases and J lost 6, with 6 bases in between. The germline CDR1 and CDR2 sequences are SQVTM and ANQGSEA. The CDR3 is made up of 11 amino acids. The CDR3 region has the DNA TGCAGCGTTGATTTCCGCAATGAGCAGTTCTTC. Its translation is CSVDFRNEQFF.

This chain joins TRBV6-5 and TRBJ2-1, with 8 nucleotides matching TRBD2. V shed 3 bases, J shed 5 bases, and the junction held 6 bases outside the gene matches. CDR3 size: 15 residues. The germline V gene has CDR1 MNHEY and CDR2 SVGAGI. CDR3 in DNA: TGTGCCAGCAGTTATGCGGGGGGCCTAAACAATGAGCAGTTCTTC. Amino acids: CASSYAGGLNNEQFF.

This chain connects TRBV5-3 to TRBJ2-7, with unresolved D. TRBV5-3 counts as an open reading frame of uncertain function. The V end was cut by 4 bases, the J end by 4 bases, with 9 bases between. CDR3 size: 12 residues. CDR3 in amino acids: CARSGRAYEQYF. As DNA, the CDR3 is TGTGCCAGAAGCGGAAGGGCGTACGAGCAGTACTTC.

This chain links TRBV7-9 with TRBJ1-3; TRBD1 agrees at 11 bases. The germline CDR1 and CDR2 sequences are SEHNR and FQNEAQ (reference sequence). The CDR3 runs 17 residues. V gave up 2 bases and J gave up 2 bases; unmatched junction bases: 5. CDR3 coding DNA: TGTGCCAGCAGCTTACTCGGACAGGGGGCACCTGGAAACACCATATATTTT. The encoded protein is CASSLLGQGAPGNTIYF.

This chain joins TRBV18 and TRBJ2-3; maybe TRBD1 (6 bases). The CDR3 loop spans 14 amino acids. The V gene lost 4 bases and the J gene lost 6 bases, with 14 bases spanning the gap. Germline V gene sequence: CDR1 KGHSH, CDR2 LQKENI. This chain's CDR3 is CASSLGQRRDTQYF. CDR3 coding DNA: TGTGCCAGCTCACTCGGACAGCGACGGGATACGCAGTATTTT.